The clone carrying this T cell receptor beta chain was seen a handful of times. What it binds is unknown. This sample is drawn from a study of T cells in Graves' hyperthyroidism and ophthalmopathy. Ophthalmopathy cases scored 3 or more on the Clinical Activity Score and 4 or more on NOSPECS grade, with duration below 3 months. Diagnostic assessment was based on clinical symptoms, serum thyroxine and TRAb, thyroid ultrasound and orbital computed tomography. CDR1 MNHEY and CDR2 SMNVEV come from the germline V gene (reference sequence). Between the trimmed V and J ends, which lost 10 bases and 6 bases, there was a span of 15 bases. The CDR3 length is 12 residues. Amplified regions were TCR beta CDR3 sequences from RNA transcripts. HTBI primers were used for first-round RT-PCR of the TCR CDR3. Using its own MiXCR run on the multiplex PCR reads, TCRdb lists one record per CDR3 protein. This sample carries hundreds of thousands of distinct CDR3 sequences, roughly 20% of them seen once, and the ten largest clones take roughly 30%.

Findings of the study overall: Blood samples included most of the expanded thyroid clonotypes exceeding 0.001.

The sequencing sample was made of blood. The origin of this receptor is a man aged 25-45 years with Graves' ophthalmopathy. The rearrangement links TRBV27 to TRBJ1-1; no clear D. The CDR3 here is CATQDGIAEAFF. The CDR3 DNA follows: TGTGCCACTCAGGACGGAATCGCTGAAGCTTTCTTT.